Here is one T cell receptor (beta chain) with its context. The sample is drawn from a study of blood T cell repertoires in COVID-19. Study summary: Both acute and convalescent COVID-19 samples were obtained from the United States, Italy and Spain. Sources were T cells, B-cell-depleted T cells, or PBMCs; the material itself was cDNA or gDNA.

The CDR3 loop spans 16 amino acids. The V and J ends lost 0 bases and 0 bases respectively, with 9 bases between them. Germline V CDR1 and CDR2: LGHDT, YNNKEL (reference sequence). Original analysis: Amplified reference gene primers provided the basis for estimating nucleated cell counts. Clones were sequenced by immunoSEQ multiplex PCR, and TCRdb holds only the in-frame ones, with some missing. The V and J calls and clone size were taken over from that table, and D and trimming were inferred from the DNA. The sample lists 150,000 to 170,000 clones; 91% were seen once. This receptor was identified in a man aged 50-59 years with acute or convalescent COVID-19. This chain links TRBV3-1 (or the pseudogene TRBV3-2) with TRBJ1-3; D gene ambiguous. Sequenced material: peripheral blood. The CDR3 region is CASSQDLGFSGNTIYF. In nucleotides, the CDR3 is TGTGCCAGCAGCCAAGATCTGGGCTTCTCTGGAAACACCATATATTTT.